This entry concerns a single T cell receptor beta chain. What it recognizes is unknown. Using immunoSEQ multiplex PCR, the repertoire was profiled, and TCRdb retains in-frame clones only, with some absent. The table shows about 90,000 clones, with under 95% occurring only once. The sample comes from a study of Tregs in tolerant kidney transplant recipients. Study findings and constraints: Tregs expanded with activated donor B cells seemed most donor-specific.

The germline gives CDR1 LNHNV, CDR2 YYDKDF (reference sequence). V was cut by 1 base and J by 11 bases, with 18 bases left in between. This CDR3 is 15 amino acids long. Recipients received nonmyeloablative bone marrow transplants from related graft donors, with transient mixed chimerism. The sequence came from a human patient who received a combined kidney and bone marrow transplant. Some T cells may originate from the graft donor. This chain links TRBV15 with TRBJ1-3; no reliable D call. The specimen comprised CD4+ T cells from blood (PBMCs), sampled 12 months after the transplant. The DNA for the CDR3 is TGTGCCACCAGCAGAGGACCGGCAGGAGGACTGGCCATATATTTT. Amino acids: CATSRGPAGGLAIYF.